The 27 T cell receptor beta chains in this list originate from one sample, sequenced in a study of blood T cell repertoires in COVID-19. TCRdb keeps only in-frame clones here, not all; method: immunoSEQ multiplex PCR. The table lists roughly 32,000 clones, about 92% of them singletons. The sample comprised peripheral blood. The source of these receptors is an elderly man with acute or convalescent COVID-19.

The chain joins TRBV11-2 to TRBJ2-7, with a tentative D call TRBD2 (6 bases). CDR3 length equals 16 residues. The germline V gene has CDR1 SGHAT and CDR2 FQNNGV. V shed 5 bases and J shed 2 bases, with 19 bases lying between them. In nucleotides, the CDR3 is TGTGCCAGCAGCGTTACTCCAGGATGGGGGGCCTACGAGCAGTACTTC. Its protein is CASSVTPGWGAYEQYF.

The chain is built from TRBV30 and TRBJ1-2, with 9 nucleotides matching TRBD1. This CDR3 has 13 amino acids. Germline V gene lookup returns CDR1 GTSNPN and CDR2 SVGIG (reference sequence). V was clipped by 2 bases and J by 6 bases; unmatched bases: 4. CDR3 residues: CAWSRDRVDGYTF. The CDR3 DNA sequence: TGTGCCTGGAGTAGGGACAGGGTAGATGGCTACACCTTC.

The chain uses TRBV27 and TRBJ2-3; 9 nucleotides agree with TRBD1. With 5 bases clipped from V and 1 base from J, the junction kept 1 base outside the gene matches. CDR1 is MNHEY and CDR2 is SMNVEV in the germline V gene (reference sequence). This CDR3 region has 14 residues. The CDR3 DNA reads TGTGCCAGCAGTCGGGACAGGGGCACAGATACGCAGTATTTT. It is translated as CASSRDRGTDTQYF.

CDR3 coding DNA: TGTGCCAGCAGATGGGACAGGGGGACCACTGAAGCTTTCTTT. Its translation is CASRWDRGTTEAFF. The chain recombines TRBV7-9 with TRBJ1-1; 11 bases agree with TRBD1. Germline CDR1 SEHNR, CDR2 FQNEAQ (reference sequence). V gave up 6 bases and J gave up 4 bases; unmatched junction bases: 4. There are 14 residues in the CDR3.

The chain combines TRBV7-8 with TRBJ2-5; 8 bases fit TRBD2. There are 15 residues in the CDR3. With V trimmed by 3 bases and J by 1 base, 4 bases remained unmatched. Germline V gives CDR1 SGHVS, CDR2 FQNEAQ. The chain's CDR3 is CASSFQRGTQETQYF. CDR3 sequence (DNA): TGTGCCAGCAGCTTCCAGCGGGGGACCCAAGAGACCCAGTACTTC.

This chain connects TRBV19 to TRBJ2-3; maybe TRBD2 (6 bases). Germline V gene sequence: CDR1 LNHDA, CDR2 SQIVND (reference sequence). This CDR3 spans 14 amino acids. V lost 3 bases, J lost 0 bases, and 7 bases lay in between. CDR3 protein: CASSIGGSTDTQYF. As DNA, the CDR3 is TGTGCCAGTAGTATCGGGGGTAGCACAGATACGCAGTATTTT.

In DNA form, the CDR3 reads TGTGCCATCAGTGTCGACAGCATGCAGAGCTCTGGAAACACCATATATTTT. Translated, it gives CAISVDSMQSSGNTIYF. This rearrangement joins TRBV10-3 to TRBJ1-3; perhaps TRBD1 as D (5 bases). This CDR3 contains 17 residues. V was cut by 4 bases and J by 0 bases, with 16 bases left in between. Per the germline V gene, CDR1 is ENHRY and CDR2 is SYGVKD.

The V gene is TRBV5-1, the J gene TRBJ1-4, with D unresolved. Per germline, CDR1 SGHRS and CDR2 YFSETQ. V lost 0 bases to trimming and J lost 0 bases, with 9 bases between them. The CDR3 contains 16 residues. CDR3 protein: CASSLAGGATNEKLFF. CDR3 nucleotides: TGCGCCAGCAGCTTGGCCGGCGGGGCAACTAATGAAAAACTGTTTTTT.

This chain uses TRBV7-2 with TRBJ1-2; TRBD1 might be the D (5 bases). Germline-derived CDR1 and CDR2 are SGHTA and FQGNSA. The V end lost 1 base, the J end lost 4 bases, and 13 bases lay between the germline ends. CDR3 size: 15 residues. CDR3 sequence (DNA): TGTGCCAGCAGCTTAGAAGGGCAGGGTGGCTATGGCTACACCTTC. This gives the protein CASSLEGQGGYGYTF.

The rearrangement joins TRBV30 to TRBJ1-6, with unresolved D. Germline V gene sequence: CDR1 GTSNPN, CDR2 SVGIG (reference sequence). This CDR3 region has 16 residues. V lost 3 bases and J lost 0, with 12 bases in between. CDR3: CAWSNVGSSYNSPLHF. For the CDR3, the DNA is TGTGCCTGGAGCAACGTGGGGAGCTCCTATAATTCACCCCTCCACTTT. The full variable domain, rest sourced from reference TRBV30 and TRBJ1-6, is SQTIHQWPATLVQPVGSPLSLECTVEGTSNPNLYWYRQAAGRGLQLLFYSVGIGQISSEVPQNLSASRPQDRQFILSSKKLLLSDSGFYLCAWSNVGSSYNSPLHFGNGTRLTVT.

The chain links TRBV3-1 (or the pseudogene TRBV3-2) to TRBJ1-2; D is ambiguous. Germline V gives CDR1 LGHDT, CDR2 YNNKEL (reference sequence). Trimming removed 1 base at V and 8 bases at J, with 11 bases between. CDR3 length equals 13 residues. Here the CDR3 reads CASSQVSLNGYTF. The CDR3 DNA sequence: TGTGCCAGCAGCCAAGTCAGTTTGAACGGCTACACCTTC.

This clone occurred a few times. The chain couples TRBV2 to TRBJ2-2; possible D gene TRBD2, 6 bases. V lost 7 bases and J lost 4, with 16 bases in between. Germline V lookup: CDR1 SNHLY, CDR2 FYNNEI. The CDR3 spans 15 residues. CDR3 DNA: TGTGCCAGCAAGGAGGGCCGGGGGAGCACCGGGGAGCTGTTTTTT. It specifies CASKEGRGSTGELFF. The full variable domain, completed using reference TRBV2 and TRBJ2-2, is EPEVTQTPSHQVTQMGQEVILRCVPISNHLYFYWYRQILGQKVEFLVSFYNNEISEKSEIFDDQFSVERPDGSNFTLKIRSTKLEDSAMYFCASKEGRGSTGELFFGEGSRLTVL.

The rearrangement uses TRBV19 and TRBJ2-1; the D gene is possibly TRBD2 (6 bases). V was clipped by 8 bases and J by 1 base, with 9 bases between them. This CDR3 comprises 13 residues. CDR1 is LNHDA and CDR2 is SQIVND in the germline V gene (reference sequence). CDR3 in amino acids: CASLGGSYNEQFF. In nucleotides, the CDR3 is TGTGCCAGTCTGGGGGGTTCCTACAATGAGCAGTTCTTC.

As regards this clone: Other DNA sequences from this sample encode an identical CDR3 as well. In DNA form, the CDR3 reads TGTGCCAGCAGTCGGGACAGGGCGAACACTGAAGCTTTCTTT. The encoded protein is CASSRDRANTEAFF. The rearrangement joins TRBV27 to TRBJ1-1, with 9 bases that match TRBD1. The CDR3 is made up of 14 amino acids. The V gene end was trimmed by 5 bases and the J gene end by 1 base; junction bases not matched to a gene: 2. CDR1 MNHEY and CDR2 SMNVEV come from the germline V gene (reference sequence).

V gene TRBV2 combines with J gene TRBJ1-2, with TRBD1 matching over 9 bases. The ends lost 6 bases at V and 5 bases at J; junction bases unmatched: 13. Germline V CDR1 and CDR2: SNHLY, FYNNEI. The CDR3 length is 16 residues. The CDR3: CASSAPPGQGRYGYTF. CDR3 nucleotide sequence: TGTGCCAGCAGCGCCCCTCCAGGACAGGGGCGGTATGGCTACACCTTC.

To note about this clone: Other DNA sequences in the sample encode the same CDR3. V usage is TRBV7-2 and J usage is TRBJ1-3; D is unresolved. Germline CDR1 is SGHTA and CDR2 is FQGNSA. CDR3 size: 14 residues. Trimming took off 6 bases at V and 2 bases at J, with 11 bases between the two ends. CDR3 protein: CASRLDVAGNTIYF. The DNA for the CDR3 is TGTGCCAGCAGGCTTGATGTAGCTGGAAACACCATATATTTT. The full variable domain, its missing parts supplied by reference TRBV7-2 and TRBJ1-3, is GAGVSQSPSNKVTEKGKDVELRCDPISGHTALYWYRQSLGQGLEFLIYFQGNSAPDKSGLPSDRFSAERTGGSVSTLTIQRTQQEDSAVYLCASRLDVAGNTIYFGEGSWLTVV.

The DNA of the CDR3 is TGTGCCAGCAGTACAGGGGGGAACACTGAAGCTTTCTTT. Translated: CASSTGGNTEAFF. The rearrangement links TRBV6-5 to TRBJ1-1; 8 nucleotides match TRBD1. The germline V gene has CDR1 MNHEY and CDR2 SVGAGI. The CDR3 contains 13 residues. J lost 1 base, V lost 5 bases, and 0 bases had no gene match.

This clone was observed a single time. V usage is TRBV5-1 and J usage is TRBJ2-3; D might be TRBD2 (6 bases). CDR1 SGHRS and CDR2 YFSETQ come from the germline V gene. The V end was cut by 1 base, the J end by 0 bases, with 9 bases between. This CDR3 contains 15 residues. CDR3 residues: CASSLSGGSTDTQYF. CDR3 sequence (DNA): TGCGCCAGCAGCTTGTCCGGAGGGAGCACAGATACGCAGTATTTT.

This chain connects TRBV6-1 to TRBJ1-2, with D unresolved. This CDR3 contains 14 residues. V lost 1 base, J lost 3 bases, and 9 bases lay in between. Germline V lookup: CDR1 MNHNS, CDR2 SASEGT. The CDR3 loop reads CASSEVLFDYGYTF. Here the CDR3 DNA reads TGTGCCAGCAGTGAAGTCCTGTTCGACTATGGCTACACCTTC.

A single count supports this clone. In DNA, the CDR3 is TGTGCCAGCAGTGAAGAGGGGACTGGGAATCAGCCCCAGCATTTT. Protein: CASSEEGTGNQPQHF. The rearrangement links TRBV2 to TRBJ1-5; TRBD1 might be the D (5 bases). The CDR3 loop spans 15 amino acids. Between the trimmed V and J ends, which lost 1 base and 4 bases, there was a span of 11 bases. Germline V lookup: CDR1 SNHLY, CDR2 FYNNEI.

The chain combines TRBV7-3 with TRBJ2-3, with 16 bases identical to TRBD2. Germline assignment: CDR1 SGHTA and CDR2 FQGTGA. With 5 bases clipped from V and 0 bases from J, the junction kept 11 bases outside the gene matches. The CDR3 consists of 20 residues. The CDR3 DNA reads as TGTGCCAGCAGCGCCCCCGGGACTAGCGGGGGGGCCTGGAGCACAGATACGCAGTATTTT. This sequence encodes CASSAPGTSGGAWSTDTQYF.

The chain joins TRBV15 to TRBJ2-1; no clear D gene. Germline values: CDR1 LNHNV, CDR2 YYDKDF (reference sequence). V was cut by 3 bases and J by 8 bases, with 11 bases left in between. The CDR3 has 13 amino acids. CDR3 in amino acids: CATSSMRRHEQFF. In DNA, the CDR3 is TGTGCCACCAGCAGCATGCGGCGGCATGAGCAGTTCTTC.

The chain employs TRBV12-3 or TRBV12-4 and TRBJ1-1, with 9 bases that match TRBD1. This CDR3 is 13 amino acids long. With 4 bases clipped from V and 6 bases from J, the junction kept 3 bases outside the gene matches. This chain's CDR3 is CASSWTGVAEAFF. The CDR3 nucleotides are TGTGCCAGCAGTTGGACAGGGGTGGCTGAAGCTTTCTTT.

The V gene is TRBV12-3 or TRBV12-4, the J gene TRBJ2-1; D is perhaps TRBD2 (6 bases). V dropped 3 bases and J dropped 13 bases, with 16 bases sitting between them. This CDR3 spans 13 amino acids. In DNA form, the CDR3 reads TGTGCCAGCAGTTTGGAGTCCACGGGAGTACAGTTCTTC. Its translation is CASSLESTGVQFF.

The chain joins TRBV5-1 to TRBJ2-2; TRBD1 is a possible D gene (5 bases). Germline assignment: CDR1 SGHRS and CDR2 YFSETQ. V lost 4 bases to trimming and J lost 0 bases, with 19 bases between them. The CDR3 covers 18 residues. The CDR3: CASSGMRQTLANTGELFF. The CDR3 DNA sequence: TGCGCCAGCAGCGGGATGCGACAGACTTTGGCGAACACCGGGGAGCTGTTTTTT.

The table lists this clone with a count of one. The rearrangement joins TRBV19 to TRBJ1-5, with D perhaps TRBD1 (6 bases). The CDR3 totals 13 residues. Germline V CDR1 and CDR2: LNHDA, SQIVND (reference sequence). Trimming cost V 5 bases and J 4 bases, with 9 bases left between them. Here the CDR3 reads CASSLDRNQPQHF. The CDR3, as DNA: TGTGCCAGTAGTCTTGACAGGAATCAGCCCCAGCATTTT.

This clone was counted once. The chain uses TRBV9 and TRBJ1-2, with TRBD1 matching 7 bases. Germline CDR1 reads SGDLS; CDR2 reads YYNGEE. With V trimmed by 0 bases and J by 4 bases, 6 bases remained unmatched. The CDR3 spans 15 residues. The CDR3 DNA sequence: TGTGCCAGCAGCGTAGACCCTGGACAGGCCTATGGCTACACCTTC. As protein: CASSVDPGQAYGYTF.